These T cell receptor beta chains were read from a single sample in a study of memory CD4+ T cells and cytomegalovirus serostatus. Some clones are missing from TCRdb's copy, which holds only in-frame ones; the method was immunoSEQ multiplex PCR. The top ten clones hold 0.7% to 0.9% of a sample with about 64,000 clones, around 77% of them seen once. Sequenced material: memory CD4+ T cells from blood. Receptors were obtained from an adult in good health and CMV-seronegative. The CDR3 runs from the conserved cysteine through the conserved F or W. A D gene is named only where the DNA matches it firmly. Size tells how often a clone was seen (once, few, many) or the class of an expanded clone, and some rows leave it out.

D gene: TRBD1; J gene: TRBJ2-7; clone size: NA; V gene: TRBV6-1; CDR3 protein: CASVAGTGGTYEQYF; CDR3 DNA: TGTGCCAGCGTTGCCGGGACAGGGGGTACTTACGAGCAGTACTTC
D gene: TRBD1; J gene: TRBJ1-4; clone size: NA; V gene: TRBV5-4; CDR3 protein: CASSLQGGPGNEKLFF; CDR3 DNA: TGTGCCAGCAGCCTTCAGGGGGGGCCCGGGAATGAAAAACTGTTTTTT
D gene: TRBD1; J gene: TRBJ1-5; clone size: NA; V gene: TRBV28; CDR3 protein: CASSSLRTGGDQPQHF; CDR3 DNA: TGTGCCAGCAGTTCTCTCCGGACAGGGGGCGACCAGCCCCAGCATTTT
D gene: NA; J gene: TRBJ1-2; clone size: once; V gene: TRBV27; CDR3 protein: CASSLVGRNYGYTF; CDR3 DNA: TGTGCCAGCAGTTTGGTTGGAAGGAACTATGGCTACACCTTC
D gene: NA; J gene: TRBJ1-2; clone size: NA; V gene: TRBV2; CDR3 protein: CARSGQSYGYTF; CDR3 DNA: TGTGCCAGGTCAGGACAGAGCTATGGCTACACCTTC
D gene: NA; J gene: TRBJ1-1; clone size: NA; V gene: TRBV19; CDR3 protein: CASSIRQEEAFF; CDR3 DNA: TGTGCCAGTAGTATACGACAGGAGGAAGCTTTCTTT
D gene: TRBD1; J gene: TRBJ1-1; clone size: once; V gene: TRBV7-6; CDR3 protein: CASSLDRGRNTEAFF; CDR3 DNA: TGTGCCAGCAGCCTTGACAGGGGTCGGAACACTGAAGCTTTCTTT
D gene: NA; J gene: TRBJ1-4; clone size: NA; V gene: TRBV19; CDR3 protein: CASRRGFEKLFF; CDR3 DNA: TGTGCCAGTAGAAGGGGGTTCGAAAAACTGTTTTTT
D gene: NA; J gene: TRBJ1-1; clone size: NA; V gene: TRBV6-5; CDR3 protein: CASSEYRDTEAFF; CDR3 DNA: TGTGCCAGCAGTGAATACAGGGACACTGAAGCTTTCTTT
D gene: NA; J gene: TRBJ2-7; clone size: NA; V gene: TRBV29-1; CDR3 protein: CSVRGNSYEQYF; CDR3 DNA: TGCAGCGTTCGTGGGAACTCCTACGAGCAGTACTTC
D gene: NA; J gene: TRBJ1-1; clone size: NA; V gene: TRBV18; CDR3 protein: CASSVNREDTEAFF; CDR3 DNA: TGTGCCAGCTCAGTTAACAGGGAAGACACTGAAGCTTTCTTT
D gene: TRBD1; J gene: TRBJ2-7; clone size: NA; V gene: TRBV19; CDR3 protein: CASASYGQGYEQYF; CDR3 DNA: TGTGCCAGCGCCTCATATGGACAGGGATACGAGCAGTACTTC
D gene: NA; J gene: TRBJ1-2; clone size: NA; V gene: TRBV20-1; CDR3 protein: CSASVPYGYTF; CDR3 DNA: TGCAGTGCTTCGGTCCCTTATGGCTACACCTTC
D gene: NA; J gene: TRBJ2-1; clone size: few; V gene: TRBV14; CDR3 protein: CASSQANPYNEQFF; CDR3 DNA: TGTGCCAGCAGCCAGGCGAATCCTTACAATGAGCAGTTCTTC
D gene: NA; J gene: TRBJ1-4; clone size: NA; V gene: TRBV29-1; CDR3 protein: CSVEGQGLGKLFF; CDR3 DNA: TGCAGCGTTGAAGGGCAGGGGTTGGGAAAACTGTTTTTT
D gene: NA; J gene: TRBJ2-1; clone size: NA; V gene: TRBV6-1; CDR3 protein: CASSVADSYNEQFF; CDR3 DNA: TGTGCCAGCAGTGTGGCGGATTCCTACAATGAGCAGTTCTTC
D gene: TRBD1; J gene: TRBJ1-1; clone size: NA; V gene: TRBV4-1; CDR3 protein: CASSHLLRDRLKEAFF; CDR3 DNA: TGCGCCAGCAGCCACCTATTACGGGACAGGTTAAAGGAAGCTTTCTTT
D gene: TRBD1; J gene: TRBJ2-7; clone size: NA; V gene: TRBV28; CDR3 protein: CASSRTGGATYEQYF; CDR3 DNA: TGTGCCAGCAGCCGCACAGGGGGCGCGACCTACGAGCAGTACTTC
D gene: TRBD1; J gene: TRBJ2-1; clone size: NA; V gene: TRBV29-1; CDR3 protein: CSVPSPGQGHEQFF; CDR3 DNA: TGCAGCGTTCCCTCGCCGGGACAGGGACATGAGCAGTTCTTC
D gene: NA; J gene: TRBJ2-5; clone size: NA; V gene: TRBV5-6; CDR3 protein: CASSFGRPQETQYF; CDR3 DNA: TGTGCCAGCAGCTTTGGCCGACCCCAAGAGACCCAGTACTTC
D gene: TRBD1; J gene: TRBJ2-7; clone size: NA; V gene: TRBV7-9; CDR3 protein: CASSPRGQASYEQYF; CDR3 DNA: TGTGCCAGCAGCCCCAGGGGGCAGGCCTCCTACGAGCAGTACTTC
D gene: TRBD2; J gene: TRBJ2-3; clone size: NA; V gene: TRBV30; CDR3 protein: CAWSVGGGMIDTQYF; CDR3 DNA: TGTGCCTGGAGTGTAGGCGGGGGGATGATAGATACGCAGTATTTT
D gene: TRBD1; J gene: TRBJ1-3; clone size: NA; V gene: TRBV7-9; CDR3 protein: CASRLPPGTGYGNTIYF; CDR3 DNA: TGTGCCAGCAGACTCCCTCCCGGGACAGGGTATGGAAACACCATATATTTT
D gene: NA; J gene: TRBJ1-1; clone size: NA; V gene: TRBV5-1; CDR3 protein: CASSLDLSSGTEAFF; CDR3 DNA: TGCGCCAGCAGCTTGGATCTCAGTTCGGGCACTGAAGCTTTCTTT
D gene: NA; J gene: TRBJ2-7; clone size: NA; V gene: TRBV5-1; CDR3 protein: CASSLGRGESYEQYF; CDR3 DNA: TGCGCCAGCAGCCTGGGCAGGGGGGAATCCTACGAGCAGTACTTC
D gene: NA; J gene: TRBJ1-2; clone size: NA; V gene: TRBV28; CDR3 protein: CASSLRQLYGYTF; CDR3 DNA: TGTGCCAGCAGTTTGAGACAGCTCTATGGCTACACCTTC
D gene: TRBD1; J gene: TRBJ1-3; clone size: NA; V gene: TRBV5-1; CDR3 protein: CASTGGGGAGGGNTIYF; CDR3 DNA: TGCGCCAGCACCGGCGGCGGGGGGGCAGGGGGTGGAAACACCATATATTTT
D gene: NA; J gene: TRBJ2-1; clone size: NA; V gene: TRBV7-2; CDR3 protein: CASSSPSYNEQFF; CDR3 DNA: TGTGCCAGCAGCTCCCCTAGTTACAATGAGCAGTTCTTC
D gene: NA; J gene: TRBJ2-7; clone size: few; V gene: TRBV7-9; CDR3 protein: CASSPGSGSYEQYF; CDR3 DNA: TGTGCCAGCAGTCCCGGTTCAGGCTCCTACGAGCAGTACTTC
D gene: NA; J gene: TRBJ1-2; clone size: NA; V gene: TRBV30; CDR3 protein: CAWSTRAGGPGRGYTF; CDR3 DNA: TGTGCCTGGAGTACCCGGGCGGGGGGTCCGGGGAGGGGCTACACCTTC
D gene: TRBD2; J gene: TRBJ2-5; clone size: NA; V gene: TRBV2; CDR3 protein: CASSLAGAGGETQYF; CDR3 DNA: TGTGCCAGCAGTCTAGCGGGGGCCGGGGGGGAGACCCAGTACTTC
D gene: NA; J gene: TRBJ2-3; clone size: NA; V gene: TRBV18; CDR3 protein: CASSPGSTDTQYF; CDR3 DNA: TGTGCCAGCTCACCAGGAAGTACAGATACGCAGTATTTT
D gene: NA; J gene: TRBJ1-6; clone size: NA; V gene: TRBV5-6; CDR3 protein: CASSLEARNSPLHF; CDR3 DNA: TGTGCCAGCAGCTTGGAGGCTAGGAATTCACCCCTCCACTTT
D gene: NA; J gene: TRBJ2-5; clone size: NA; V gene: TRBV5-6; CDR3 protein: CASSSPDRRETQYF; CDR3 DNA: TGTGCCAGCAGCTCTCCCGATCGTCGGGAGACCCAGTACTTC
D gene: TRBD2; J gene: TRBJ2-3; clone size: once; V gene: TRBV4-2; CDR3 protein: CASSQVTSGSTDTQYF; CDR3 DNA: TGTGCCAGCAGCCAAGTTACTAGCGGCAGCACAGATACGCAGTATTTT
D gene: TRBD1; J gene: TRBJ2-5; clone size: NA; V gene: TRBV5-5; CDR3 protein: CASSLVGQSQETQYF; CDR3 DNA: TGTGCCAGCAGCTTGGTGGGACAGAGTCAAGAGACCCAGTACTTC
D gene: NA; J gene: TRBJ1-1; clone size: few; V gene: TRBV6-5; CDR3 protein: CASSYRGTLGTEAFF; CDR3 DNA: TGTGCCAGCAGTTATAGGGGGACGTTAGGCACTGAAGCTTTCTTT
D gene: TRBD1; J gene: TRBJ2-1; clone size: NA; V gene: TRBV19; CDR3 protein: CASSDRGDEQFF; CDR3 DNA: TGTGCCAGTAGCGACAGGGGCGATGAGCAGTTCTTC
D gene: NA; J gene: TRBJ1-1; clone size: NA; V gene: TRBV14; CDR3 protein: CASSQEVGQYEAFF; CDR3 DNA: TGTGCCAGCAGCCAAGAAGTCGGTCAATATGAAGCTTTCTTT
D gene: NA; J gene: TRBJ1-5; clone size: NA; V gene: TRBV10-3; CDR3 protein: CAISEFRSGQPQHF; CDR3 DNA: TGTGCCATCAGTGAATTTCGGTCCGGGCAGCCCCAGCATTTT
D gene: NA; J gene: TRBJ1-1; clone size: once; V gene: TRBV25-1; CDR3 protein: CASRYGTSTEAFF; CDR3 DNA: TGTGCCAGTCGTTATGGGACGAGCACTGAAGCTTTCTTT
D gene: NA; J gene: TRBJ1-6; clone size: once; V gene: TRBV5-1; CDR3 protein: CASSLNGGGTGGTPLHF; CDR3 DNA: TGCGCCAGCAGCTTGAATGGGGGGGGAACCGGGGGGACACCCCTCCACTTT
D gene: TRBD1; J gene: TRBJ1-1; clone size: NA; V gene: TRBV11-2; CDR3 protein: CASSFSTGARSATEAFF; CDR3 DNA: TGTGCCAGCAGCTTTAGTACAGGGGCCCGATCCGCCACTGAAGCTTTCTTT
D gene: NA; J gene: TRBJ2-2; clone size: NA; V gene: TRBV7-2; CDR3 protein: CASSGSAGGTGELFF; CDR3 DNA: TGTGCCAGCAGCGGGTCGGCTGGGGGAACCGGGGAGCTGTTTTTT
D gene: NA; J gene: TRBJ1-5; clone size: few; V gene: TRBV28; CDR3 protein: CASSNVQPQHF; CDR3 DNA: TGTGCCAGCAGTAACGTTCAGCCCCAGCATTTT
D gene: NA; J gene: TRBJ1-1; clone size: NA; V gene: TRBV29-1; CDR3 protein: CSVLPGRVNTEAFF; CDR3 DNA: TGCAGCGTTCTCCCAGGGCGGGTGAACACTGAAGCTTTCTTT
D gene: NA; J gene: TRBJ2-2; clone size: NA; V gene: TRBV5-4; CDR3 protein: CASSLEGGMAGELFF; CDR3 DNA: TGTGCCAGCAGCTTGGAGGGGGGGATGGCCGGGGAGCTGTTTTTT
D gene: NA; J gene: TRBJ2-3; clone size: NA; V gene: TRBV5-4; CDR3 protein: CASSPGGGVDTQYF; CDR3 DNA: TGTGCCAGCAGTCCCGGAGGGGGGGTAGATACGCAGTATTTT
D gene: NA; J gene: TRBJ1-4; clone size: few; V gene: TRBV30; CDR3 protein: CAWRLGEKLFF; CDR3 DNA: TGTGCCTGGAGGTTGGGTGAAAAACTGTTTTTT
D gene: TRBD1; J gene: TRBJ2-7; clone size: NA; V gene: TRBV7-8; CDR3 protein: CASSLAGPVRGQQYF; CDR3 DNA: TGTGCCAGCAGCTTAGCAGGTCCCGTAAGGGGGCAGCAGTACTTC
D gene: NA; J gene: TRBJ2-2; clone size: NA; V gene: TRBV5-1; CDR3 protein: CASSRTAGDTGELFF; CDR3 DNA: TGCGCCAGCAGCAGGACAGCTGGGGACACCGGGGAGCTGTTTTTT
D gene: TRBD1; J gene: TRBJ1-2; clone size: few; V gene: TRBV7-9; CDR3 protein: CASSPGQGIYGYTF; CDR3 DNA: TGTGCCAGCAGCCCGGGACAGGGCATCTATGGCTACACCTTC
D gene: TRBD2; J gene: TRBJ2-5; clone size: NA; V gene: TRBV28; CDR3 protein: CASQREGWETQYF; CDR3 DNA: TGTGCCAGCCAGCGGGAGGGCTGGGAGACCCAGTACTTC
D gene: NA; J gene: TRBJ2-7; clone size: NA; V gene: TRBV5-1; CDR3 protein: CASSSGGTGRYYEQYF; CDR3 DNA: TGCGCCAGCAGCTCGGGGGGGACAGGGAGATACTACGAGCAGTACTTC